This T cell receptor beta chain comes out of a study of blood T cell repertoires in COVID-19. The method was immunoSEQ multiplex PCR; TCRdb's version includes in-frame clones alone and lacks a portion of them. The profile shows about 120,000 clones, approximately 88% of them singletons. The V end was cut by 0 bases, the J end by 7 bases, with 9 bases between. The CDR3 contains 13 residues. CDR1 and CDR2 (germline): MNHEY, SVGAGI. The clonotype was recovered from a woman aged 40 to 55 with acute or convalescent COVID-19. This chain links TRBV6-5 with TRBJ1-2; D ambiguous. The specimen was peripheral blood. The CDR3 DNA reads TGTGCCAGCAGTTACTCGTCCCGGAGTGGCTACACCTTC. Its translation is CASSYSSRSGYTF.